These 28 T cell receptor beta chains came from one sample sequenced in a study of cytotoxic CD8 clonotypes in ibrutinib-treated CLL listed by TCRdb under 2021. Libraries came from the immunoSEQ multiplex PCR assay. TCRdb mirrors the immuneACCESS table, restricted to in-frame sequences. Some clones are absent from its copies; in checked studies, under half trace to an unresolved V gene, and the reason for the others is unknown. This sample lists 120,000 to 150,000 clones; more than 85% were detected once. The ten largest account for 11% of the sample. The time point tag for this specimen amounts to: 12 months on ibrutinib. The material was PBMCs, obtained after 12 months of ibrutinib treatment. The source of these receptors is a human donor with chronic lymphocytic leukemia.

This clone was picked up a small number of times. V gene TRBV19 combines with J gene TRBJ1-2, with a possible D match to TRBD1 (5 bases). V lost 7 bases and J lost 4, with 10 bases in between. The CDR3 totals 12 residues. Germline CDR1 LNHDA, CDR2 SQIVND (reference sequence). The CDR3 nucleotides are TGTGCCAGTACCGACAGCTTCTATGGCTACACCTTC. It is translated as CASTDSFYGYTF. Variable domain in full (rest from reference TRBV19 and TRBJ1-2): DGGITQSPKYLFRKEGQNVTLSCEQNLNHDAMYWYRQDPGQGLRLIYYSQIVNDFQKGDIAEGYSVSREKKESFPLTVTSAQKNPTAFYLCASTDSFYGYTFGSGTRLTVV.

This clone was seen once. This sequence joins TRBV6-1 and TRBJ2-1; possible D gene TRBD2, 5 bases. V was clipped by 6 bases and J by 1 base, with 13 bases between them. This CDR3 is 15 amino acids long. CDR1 is MNHNS, CDR2 SASEGT, per germline. CDR3 DNA sequence: TGTGCCAGCAGGGTTGATGGGAGTTCCTACAATGAGCAGTTCTTC. Amino acids: CASRVDGSSYNEQFF.

V gene TRBV27 combines with J gene TRBJ2-7, with D maybe TRBD2 (6 bases). The CDR3 loop spans 14 amino acids. The germline gives CDR1 MNHEY, CDR2 SMNVEV (reference sequence). Trimming left V 7 bases short and J 7 bases short, with 20 bases between. The CDR3 protein is CASNGSGALGEQYF. DNA of the CDR3: TGTGCCAGCAACGGGAGTGGGGCGCTGGGGGAGCAGTACTTC.

This CDR3 is CASRPPGPWEQFF. The CDR3 DNA is TGTGCCAGCAGACCCCCGGGACCCTGGGAGCAGTTCTTC. V usage is TRBV27 and J usage is TRBJ2-1; either TRBD1 or TRBD2 may supply D (5 bases each). V shed 6 bases and J shed 10 bases, with 16 bases lying between them. Germline V gene lookup returns CDR1 MNHEY and CDR2 SMNVEV (reference sequence). This CDR3 is 13 amino acids long.

This clone was observed once. The gene calls are TRBV5-6 and TRBJ1-1; D call uncertain. Trimming left V 1 base short and J 7 bases short, with 14 bases between. The CDR3 is 14 residues long. Germline CDR1 SGHDT, CDR2 YYEEEE. CDR3 nucleotides: TGTGCCAGCAGCTTGTCCGACCCCTTAATTGAAGCTTTCTTT. Translated: CASSLSDPLIEAFF.

This rearrangement joins TRBV5-5 to TRBJ2-7; the D gene could be TRBD1 or TRBD2 (5 bases each). From germline, CDR1 is SGHKS and CDR2 YYEKEE (reference sequence). The V gene lost 4 bases and the J gene lost 1 base, with 21 bases spanning the gap. The CDR3 is 17 amino acids. The CDR3 DNA sequence: TGTGCCAGCAGCCCGACACTAGACAGCCTAACGTCCTACGAGCAGTACTTC. It specifies CASSPTLDSLTSYEQYF.

The chain is built from TRBV7-9 and TRBJ2-1; D is undetermined. Germline CDR1 and CDR2: SEHNR and FQNEAQ (reference sequence). The CDR3 extends over 11 amino acids. Trimming took 5 bases from V and 4 from J, leaving 3 bases between them. The CDR3: CASSPYNEQFF. CDR3 DNA: TGTGCCAGCAGCCCTTACAATGAGCAGTTCTTC.

The chain uses TRBV5-6 and TRBJ1-1; weak D call: TRBD1 (5 bases). The V and J ends lost 0 bases and 3 bases respectively, with 9 bases between them. Germline-derived CDR1 and CDR2 are SGHDT and YYEEEE. The CDR3 extends over 14 amino acids. The CDR3: CASSLGGRHTEAFF. Written as DNA, the CDR3 is TGTGCCAGCAGCTTGGGGGGACGGCACACTGAAGCTTTCTTT.

This chain connects TRBV28 to TRBJ1-4, with TRBD1 identical over 7 bases. V lost 6 bases to trimming and J lost 0 bases; unmatched junction nucleotides: 4. Germline CDR1 reads MDHEN; CDR2 reads SYDVKM. This CDR3 is 15 amino acids long. In nucleotides, the CDR3 is TGTGCCAGCAGGGGGGGGACAGCAACTAATGAAAAACTGTTTTTT. Translation: CASRGGTATNEKLFF.

This clone was counted a single time. The J gene is TRBJ2-7, the V gene TRBV20-1; 7 bases agree with TRBD2. Germline-derived CDR1 and CDR2 are DFQATT and SNEGSKA (reference sequence). This CDR3 has 11 residues. CDR3 protein: CRAEGGYEQYF. In DNA, the CDR3 is TGCAGGGCTGAGGGAGGGTACGAGCAGTACTTC.

The rearrangement links TRBV6-4 to TRBJ2-2; D is possibly TRBD1 or TRBD2 (5 bases each). The CDR3 covers 15 residues. The germline V and J ends were trimmed by 5 bases and 1 base, with 11 bases remaining between them. The germline V gene encodes CDR1 MRHNA and CDR2 SNTAGT. The CDR3 is CASSPGTMNTGELFF. CDR3 coding DNA: TGTGCCAGCAGTCCTGGGACGATGAACACCGGGGAGCTGTTTTTT.

The chain is built from TRBV29-1 and TRBJ2-4; no clear D gene. Germline assignment: CDR1 SQVTM and CDR2 ANQGSEA. Trimming took off 4 bases at V and 2 bases at J, with 9 bases between the two ends. This CDR3 has 13 amino acids. The CDR3 protein is CSVVPGSKNIQYF. In DNA form, the CDR3 reads TGCAGCGTTGTCCCAGGCTCCAAAAACATTCAGTACTTC.

This chain links TRBV7-3 with TRBJ2-7, with 10 bases fitting TRBD1. This CDR3 has 15 amino acids. Germline CDR1 reads SGHTA; CDR2 reads FQGTGA. Trimming at V came to 5 bases and at J to 5 bases, leaving 9 bases not matched to a gene. The CDR3 DNA reads as TGTGCCAGCAGCGATCGCCGGGACAGGGGTCACGAGCAGTACTTC. This gives the protein CASSDRRDRGHEQYF.

This chain uses TRBV5-6 with TRBJ1-2, with D possibly TRBD1 on 5 matching bases. The germline V gene has CDR1 SGHDT and CDR2 YYEEEE. This CDR3 contains 13 residues. Deletions cut 0 bases from V and 7 bases from J, with 10 bases between. The CDR3 reads CASSLVRGGGYTF. DNA for the CDR3: TGTGCCAGCAGCTTGGTAAGGGGTGGTGGCTACACCTTC.

The V and J genes are TRBV25-1 and TRBJ2-2; TRBD2 agrees at 7 bases. V gave up 11 bases and J gave up 4 bases; unmatched junction bases: 10. CDR3 length: 14 amino acids. Germline values: CDR1 MGHDK, CDR2 SYGVNS. The CDR3 sequence is CASKPGGSTGELFF. Written as DNA, the CDR3 is TGTGCCTCAAAGCCAGGCGGGAGCACCGGGGAGCTGTTTTTT. The full variable domain, in which reference TRBV25-1 and TRBJ2-2 provide the parts outside the CDR3, is EADIYQTPRYLVIGTGKKITLECSQTMGHDKMYWYQQDPGMELHLIHYSYGVNSTEKGDLSSESTVSRIRTEHFPLTLESARPSHTSQYLCASKPGGSTGELFFGEGSRLTVL.

This clone was recorded once. The genes are TRBV16 and TRBJ2-1; no definite D call. CDR1 is KGHSY, CDR2 FQNENV, per germline. The ends were cut back, 0 bases at V and 9 bases at J, with 12 bases in the middle. CDR3 length: 14 residues. The CDR3 sequence: CASSQSLGFGEQFF. Here the CDR3 DNA reads TGTGCCAGCAGCCAATCGCTGGGGTTCGGTGAGCAGTTCTTC.

This chain joins TRBV18 and TRBJ2-5; perhaps TRBD2 as D (5 bases). V lost 0 bases, J lost 7 bases, and 18 bases lay in between. Per the germline V gene, CDR1 is KGHSH and CDR2 is LQKENI. This CDR3 is built from 16 residues. The CDR3 spells CASSPPSFRIEGTQYF. The CDR3, as DNA: TGTGCCAGCTCACCACCGTCTTTTAGGATCGAGGGGACCCAGTACTTC.

This clone was seen only a few times. This sequence joins TRBV6-5 and TRBJ2-7; 7 positions agree with TRBD2. This CDR3 has 13 residues. Germline-derived CDR1 and CDR2 are MNHEY and SVGAGI. Trimming at V came to 5 bases and at J to 6 bases, leaving 7 bases not matched to a gene. The CDR3 DNA reads TGTGCCAGCAGTCGGGGGGTGTCTGGCGAGCAGTACTTC. This gives the protein CASSRGVSGEQYF.

This chain links TRBV4-2 with TRBJ2-2, with TRBD2 matching 12 bases. The ends lost 4 bases at V and 7 bases at J; junction bases unmatched: 7. Germline V CDR1 and CDR2: LGHNA, YNFKEQ. The CDR3 loop spans 16 amino acids. The CDR3 DNA reads TGTGCCAGCAGCCCCCCGGGACTAGCGGGTTTCGGGGAGCTGTTTTTT. The encoded protein is CASSPPGLAGFGELFF.

The chain employs TRBV7-9 and TRBJ2-7; TRBD1 matches at 8 bases. CDR1 is SEHNR, CDR2 FQNEAQ, per germline (reference sequence). CDR3 length equals 15 residues. V lost 5 bases, J lost 5 bases, and 11 bases stayed unmatched. The CDR3 DNA reads as TGTGCCAGCAGCGCCCTCGGGACAGGTCGCGACGAGCAGTACTTC. Translation gives CASSALGTGRDEQYF.

The chain joins TRBV28 to TRBJ1-1; TRBD1 aligns across 11 bases. Germline V gene sequence: CDR1 MDHEN, CDR2 SYDVKM. V gave up 7 bases and J gave up 3 bases; unmatched junction bases: 25. This CDR3 has 21 residues. The CDR3 DNA reads as TGTGCCAGCAACTATAACTACTGGACAGGGGGCGAACGTCGGTTGGACACTGAAGCTTTCTTT. The encoded protein is CASNYNYWTGGERRLDTEAFF.

V and J are TRBV7-8 and TRBJ2-7; tentatively, D is TRBD2 (5 bases). Trimming removed 5 bases at V and 0 bases at J, with 17 bases between. This CDR3 is 16 amino acids long. Germline CDR1 reads SGHVS; CDR2 reads FQNEAQ. Here the CDR3 reads CASSTPSRVNSYEQYF. For the CDR3, the DNA is TGTGCCAGCAGCACCCCCTCGCGGGTGAACTCCTACGAGCAGTACTTC. Complete variable domain (other parts from reference TRBV7-8 and TRBJ2-7): GAGVSQSPRYKVAKRGQDVALRCDPISGHVSLFWYQQALGQGPEFLTYFQNEAQLDKSGLPSDRFFAERPEGSVSTLKIQRTQQEDSAVYLCASSTPSRVNSYEQYFGPGTRLTVT.

The CDR3 coding sequence is TGCGCCAGCAGCAGGTGGGGAGAAGAGCAGTTCTTC. It is translated as CASSRWGEEQFF. This chain joins TRBV5-1 and TRBJ2-1; a weak D match, TRBD2 (5 bases). The germline V and J ends were trimmed by 4 bases and 10 bases, with 12 bases remaining between them. CDR1 and CDR2 from the germline V gene are SGHRS and YFSETQ. This CDR3 comprises 12 residues.

This clone was detected once. This chain links TRBV4-3 with TRBJ2-7; tentatively, D is TRBD2 (6 bases). The CDR3 sequence is 15 residues long. Trimming pared 1 base from V and 2 bases from J, leaving 12 bases between. Germline V gene lookup returns CDR1 LGHNA and CDR2 YSLEER. The DNA of the CDR3 is TGCGCCAGCAGCCAAGTCTCGGGGGAACCCTACGAGCAGTACTTC. The encoded protein is CASSQVSGEPYEQYF.

The gene calls are TRBV11-2 and TRBJ2-7; no clear D gene. The CDR3 length is 15 residues. Trimming took off 0 bases at V and 0 bases at J, with 9 bases between the two ends. CDR1 and CDR2 from the germline V gene are SGHAT and FQNNGV. Here the CDR3 DNA reads TGTGCCAGCAGCTTAGACATTGGTAGCTCCTACGAGCAGTACTTC. It specifies CASSLDIGSSYEQYF. Supplemented by reference TRBV11-2 and TRBJ2-7, the full variable domain reads EAGVAQSPRYKIIEKRQSVAFWCNPISGHATLYWYQQILGQGPKLLIQFQNNGVVDDSQLPKDRFSAERLKGVDSTLKIQPAKLEDSAVYLCASSLDIGSSYEQYFGPGTRLTVT.

This chain joins TRBV5-1 and TRBJ2-7; the D call may be TRBD1 or TRBD2 (6 bases each). CDR1 SGHRS and CDR2 YFSETQ come from the germline V gene. The V and J ends lost 1 base and 5 bases respectively, with 16 bases between them. The CDR3 totals 15 residues. The CDR3 DNA follows: TGCGCCAGCAGCTTGAGGGGGGCGCGGGCGGACGAGCAGTACTTC. This gives the protein CASSLRGARADEQYF.

The rearrangement links TRBV9 to TRBJ2-6, with a possible D match to TRBD1 (7 bases). The CDR3 spans 19 residues. The germline V gene encodes CDR1 SGDLS and CDR2 YYNGEE. V lost 0 bases, J lost 1 base, and 17 bases lay in between. This CDR3 is CASSVVGGGATSGANVLTF. CDR3 nucleotide sequence: TGTGCCAGCAGCGTAGTCGGAGGGGGCGCAACTTCTGGGGCCAACGTCCTGACTTTC.

The rearrangement joins TRBV27 to TRBJ1-2, with D tentatively TRBD1 (5 bases). From germline, CDR1 is MNHEY and CDR2 SMNVEV (reference sequence). The CDR3 extends over 13 amino acids. V gave up 2 bases and J gave up 7 bases, with 11 bases separating them. CDR3 nucleotide sequence: TGTGCCAGCAGTTTACGGGGACGGGGTGGCTACACCTTC. Translated, it gives CASSLRGRGGYTF.